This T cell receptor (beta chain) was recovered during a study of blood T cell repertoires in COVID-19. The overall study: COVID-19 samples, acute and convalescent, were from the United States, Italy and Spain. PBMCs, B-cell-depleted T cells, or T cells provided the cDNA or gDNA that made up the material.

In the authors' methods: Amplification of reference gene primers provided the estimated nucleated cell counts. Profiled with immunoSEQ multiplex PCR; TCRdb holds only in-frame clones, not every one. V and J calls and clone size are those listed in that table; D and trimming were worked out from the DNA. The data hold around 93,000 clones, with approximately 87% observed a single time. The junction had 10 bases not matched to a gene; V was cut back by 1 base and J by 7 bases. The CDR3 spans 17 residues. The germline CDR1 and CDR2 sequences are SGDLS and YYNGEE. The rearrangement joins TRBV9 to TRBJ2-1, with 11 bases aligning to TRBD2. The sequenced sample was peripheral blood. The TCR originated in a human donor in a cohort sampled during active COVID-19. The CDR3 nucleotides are TGTGCCAGCAGCGTATACCCGGGACTAGCGGCTCGAAATGAGCAGTTCTTC. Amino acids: CASSVYPGLAARNEQFF. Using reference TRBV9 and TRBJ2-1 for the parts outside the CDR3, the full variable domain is DSGVTQTPKHLITATGQRVTLRCSPRSGDLSVYWYQQSLDQGLQFLIQYYNGEERAKGNILERFSAQQFPDLHSELNLSSLELGDSALYFCASSVYPGLAARNEQFFGPGTRLTVL.